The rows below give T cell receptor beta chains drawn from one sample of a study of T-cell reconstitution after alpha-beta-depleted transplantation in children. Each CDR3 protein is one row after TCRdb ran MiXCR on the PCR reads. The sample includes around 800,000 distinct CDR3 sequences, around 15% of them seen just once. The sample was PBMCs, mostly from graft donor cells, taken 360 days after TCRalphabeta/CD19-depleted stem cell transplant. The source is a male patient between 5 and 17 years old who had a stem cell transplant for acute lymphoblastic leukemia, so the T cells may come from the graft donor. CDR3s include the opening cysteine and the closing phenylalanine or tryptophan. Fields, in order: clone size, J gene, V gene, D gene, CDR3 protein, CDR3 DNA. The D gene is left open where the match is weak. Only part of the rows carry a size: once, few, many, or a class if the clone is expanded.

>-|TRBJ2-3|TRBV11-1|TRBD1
CASSFPHPTGDHKSQYF
TGTGCCAGCAGCTTTCCCCATCCCACAGGGGACCACAAGTCGCAGTATTTT
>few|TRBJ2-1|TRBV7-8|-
CASMTVYNEQFF
TGTGCCAGCATGACGGTTTACAATGAGCAGTTCTTC
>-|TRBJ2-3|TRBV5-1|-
CASSFMFDTQYF
TGCGCCAGCAGCTTTATGTTTGATACGCAGTATTTT
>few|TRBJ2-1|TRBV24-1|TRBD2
CATSDTSSGRSSYNEQFF
TGTGCCACCAGTGACACCTCTAGCGGAAGGAGCTCCTACAATGAGCAGTTCTTC
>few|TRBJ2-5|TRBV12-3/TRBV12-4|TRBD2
CASTLLAGGIETQYF
TGTGCCAGCACCCTCTTAGCGGGAGGTATTGAGACCCAGTACTTC
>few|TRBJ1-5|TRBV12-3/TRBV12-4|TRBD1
CASSATGGGNQPQHF
TGTGCCAGCAGTGCGACAGGGGGAGGTAATCAGCCCCAGCATTTT
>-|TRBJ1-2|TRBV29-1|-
CSATGFYGYTF
TGCAGCGCCACAGGGTTCTATGGCTACACCTTC
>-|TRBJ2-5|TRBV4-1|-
CASSQGVGAWETQYF
TGCGCCAGCAGCCAAGGGGTGGGAGCATGGGAGACCCAGTACTTC
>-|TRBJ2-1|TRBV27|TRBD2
CASSLKAGRVDEQFF
TGTGCCAGCAGTTTAAAAGCGGGAAGGGTAGATGAGCAGTTCTTC
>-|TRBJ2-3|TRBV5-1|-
CASSLGDPDGDTQYF
TGCGCCAGCAGCTTGGGAGATCCAGATGGGGATACGCAGTATTTT
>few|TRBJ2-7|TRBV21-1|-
CASSKRGQVDAYEQYF
TGTGCCAGCAGCAAAAGGGGACAGGTAGACGCCTACGAGCAGTACTTC
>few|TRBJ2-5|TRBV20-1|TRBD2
CSASGTSVGVQETQYF
TGCAGTGCTTCCGGGACTAGCGTAGGTGTTCAAGAGACCCAGTACTTC
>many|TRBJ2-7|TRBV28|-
CASSSSSEQYF
TGTGCCAGCAGTTCGAGTAGCGAGCAGTACTTC
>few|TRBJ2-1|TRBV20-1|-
CSVEPPDSSANEQFF
TGCAGTGTCGAGCCTCCGGACTCAAGTGCGAATGAGCAGTTCTTC
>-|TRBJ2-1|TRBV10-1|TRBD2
CASSPGTSGPLSYNEQFF
TGCGCCAGCAGTCCCGGGACTAGCGGACCCCTCTCCTACAATGAGCAGTTCTTC
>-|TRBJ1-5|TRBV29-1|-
CTPRWRRPQHF
TGCACCCCCAGGTGGAGGCGGCCCCAGCATTTT
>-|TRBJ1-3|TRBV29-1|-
CSVERNEKNTIYF
TGCAGCGTTGAACGCAATGAGAAAAACACCATATATTTT
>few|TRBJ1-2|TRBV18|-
CASSLDRRFDYGYTF
TGTGCCAGCTCACTTGACAGAAGGTTCGACTATGGCTACACCTTC
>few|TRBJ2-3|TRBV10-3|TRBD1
CAIRDDRDTQYF
TGTGCCATCAGAGACGACAGGGACACGCAGTATTTT
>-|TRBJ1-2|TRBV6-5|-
CASSYSPGAGGYTF
TGTGCCAGCAGTTACTCGCCAGGGGCTGGTGGCTACACCTTC
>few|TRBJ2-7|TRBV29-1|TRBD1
CSVEDYGQGNPYEQYF
TGCAGCGTTGAAGATTACGGACAGGGTAATCCCTACGAGCAGTACTTC
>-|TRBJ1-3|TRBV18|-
CASSPTGREGSGNTIYF
TGTGCCAGCTCACCTACTGGGCGGGAAGGCTCTGGAAACACCATATATTTT
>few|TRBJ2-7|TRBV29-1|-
CSVGPQPGEQYF
TGCAGCGTTGGCCCTCAGCCCGGGGAGCAGTACTTC
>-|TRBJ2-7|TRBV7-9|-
CASSFEGGEESYEQYF
TGTGCCAGCAGCTTTGAGGGAGGCGAGGAGTCGTACGAGCAGTACTTC
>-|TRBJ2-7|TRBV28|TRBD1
CASTPSGTGSSYEQYF
TGTGCCAGCACCCCTTCAGGGACAGGGAGCTCCTACGAGCAGTACTTC
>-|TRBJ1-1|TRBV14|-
CASSQSRQSMNTEAFF
TGTGCCAGCAGCCAAAGTCGACAGAGTATGAACACTGAAGCTTTCTTT
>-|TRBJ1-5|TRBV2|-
CASSDSRLAGQPQHF
TGTGCCAGCAGTGACAGTCGGCTTGCCGGACAGCCCCAGCATTTT
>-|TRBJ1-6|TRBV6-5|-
CASSYGPSYNSPLHF
TGTGCCAGCAGTTACGGCCCATCCTATAATTCACCCCTCCACTTT
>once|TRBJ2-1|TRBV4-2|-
CASSQVNGGLGEQFF
TGTGCCAGCAGCCAAGTTAACGGAGGACTGGGGGAGCAGTTCTTC
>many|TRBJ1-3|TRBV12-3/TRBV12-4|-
CASRRRGEPSGNTIYF
TGTGCCAGCAGACGCAGGGGAGAACCCTCTGGAAACACCATATATTTT